This T cell receptor beta chain originates from a study of blood T cells in healthy people across ages. The overall study: Capture by template switching was about one barcoded beta molecule per two T cells. The study's findings and limits: Diversity was estimated from one million T cells, and these estimates were considered underestimates.

The table lists this clonotype with a few counts. Its antigen is as yet unknown. PCR was performed a second time for roughly 7 to 11 cycles using a sample-barcoded 5' primer and a J-beta primer mix. Every sample returned 3 million or more CDR3-containing paired-end reads. TCRdb independently ran MiXCR on the 5' RACE reads; one entry per CDR3 protein. The sample holds more than 750,000 distinct CDR3 sequences, 29% seen once. The CDR3 has 12 amino acids. J lost 6 bases, V lost 4 bases, and 2 bases had no gene match. The germline V gene has CDR1 SGHRS and CDR2 YFSETQ. These records were also assigned to another study, of T cells of mothers and their children. That paper notes: Once extracted, all RNA went into cDNA synthesis at approximately 1.6 ug per 15 ul.

The J gene is TRBJ2-7, the V gene TRBV5-1; TRBD1 agrees at 9 bases. Sequencing was performed on blood. This sequence originates from a woman aged 35 to 49 in good health. CDR3 in DNA: TGCGCCAGCAGCAAGGACAGGGGCGAGCAGTACTTC. This translates into CASSKDRGEQYF. Combining the CDR3 with reference TRBV5-1 and TRBJ2-7 gives the whole variable domain KAGVTQTPRYLIKTRGQQVTLSCSPISGHRSVSWYQQTPGQGLQFLFEYFSETQRNKGNFPGRFSGRQFSNSRSEMNVSTLELGDSALYLCASSKDRGEQYFGPGTRLTVT.